The sample holds a few counts of the clone carrying this TCR beta chain. TCRdb re-called the PCR reads through MiXCR, storing one row per CDR3 protein. The sample lists about 60,000 distinct CDR3 sequences; 15% to 20% were seen once. Germline CDR1 reads SGHVS; CDR2 reads FQNEAQ. The germline V and J ends were trimmed by 1 base and 0 bases, with 13 bases remaining between them. This CDR3 is 17 amino acids long. The sample originates from a study of molecular identifiers for immune sequencing clone quantification. The chain combines TRBV7-8 with TRBJ1-5, with D uncertain. The sequenced sample consisted of naive CD8+ T cells from blood, with Jurkat cell RNA spiked in. Subset of the sample: FACS-sorted CD8+CD4-CCR7+CD45RA+ naive T cells. This receptor was taken from a human donor in good health. Some libraries in this study had Jurkat cell RNA spiked in. The CDR3 nucleotides read TGTGCCAGCAGCTTAGAGAATCGGGAATATAGCAATCAGCCCCAGCATTTT. This encodes CASSLENREYSNQPQHF.